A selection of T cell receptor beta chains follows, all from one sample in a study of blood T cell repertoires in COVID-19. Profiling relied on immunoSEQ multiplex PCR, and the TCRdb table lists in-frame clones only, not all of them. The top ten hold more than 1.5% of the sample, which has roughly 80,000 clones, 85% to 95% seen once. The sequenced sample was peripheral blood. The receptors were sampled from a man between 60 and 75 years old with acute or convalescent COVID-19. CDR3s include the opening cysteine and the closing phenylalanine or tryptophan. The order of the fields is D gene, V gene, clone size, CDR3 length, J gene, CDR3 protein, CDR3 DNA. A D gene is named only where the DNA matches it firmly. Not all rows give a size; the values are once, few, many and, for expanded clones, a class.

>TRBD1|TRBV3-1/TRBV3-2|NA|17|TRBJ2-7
CASSQGTTGLGPAEQYF
TGTGCCAGCAGCCAGGGAACGACAGGGCTGGGCCCGGCCGAGCAGTACTTC
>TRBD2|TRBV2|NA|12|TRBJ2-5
CARGREMETQYF
TGTGCCAGGGGGCGGGAGATGGAGACCCAGTACTTC
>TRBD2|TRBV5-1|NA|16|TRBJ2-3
CASSIISGSGADTQYF
TGCGCCAGCAGCATAATTAGCGGGAGCGGGGCAGATACGCAGTATTTT
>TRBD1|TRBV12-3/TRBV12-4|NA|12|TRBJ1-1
CASSTGATEAFF
TGTGCCAGCAGTACAGGGGCCACTGAAGCTTTCTTT
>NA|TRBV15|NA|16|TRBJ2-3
CATSSHPGELADTQYF
TGTGCCACCAGCAGCCACCCAGGGGAGTTAGCAGATACGCAGTATTTT
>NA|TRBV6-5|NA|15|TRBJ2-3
CASSYNPPGTDTQYF
TGTGCCAGCAGTTATAATCCCCCGGGCACAGATACGCAGTATTTT
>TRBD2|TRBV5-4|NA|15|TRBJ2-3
CASSLGSGDGDTQYF
TGTGCCAGCAGCTTGGGGAGCGGGGATGGGGATACGCAGTATTTT
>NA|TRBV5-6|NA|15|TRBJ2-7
CASSQLSRSSYEQYF
TGTGCCAGCAGCCAATTATCGAGAAGCTCCTACGAGCAGTACTTC
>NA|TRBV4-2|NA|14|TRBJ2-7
CASSQQPGVYEQYF
TGTGCCAGCAGCCAGCAACCCGGGGTCTACGAGCAGTACTTC
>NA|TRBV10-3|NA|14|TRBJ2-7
CAISESSSSLEQYF
TGTGCCATCAGTGAGTCGTCTAGCTCCCTCGAGCAGTACTTC
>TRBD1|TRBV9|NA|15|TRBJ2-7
CASSVGQGRSYEQYF
TGTGCCAGCAGCGTGGGACAGGGGCGGTCCTACGAGCAGTACTTC
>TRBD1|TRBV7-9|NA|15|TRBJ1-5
CASSYRDSSNQPQHF
TGTGCCAGCAGCTACAGGGACAGCAGCAATCAGCCCCAGCATTTT
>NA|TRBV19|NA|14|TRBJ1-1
CASSIAGGSTEAFF
TGTGCCAGTAGTATTGCGGGGGGAAGCACTGAAGCTTTCTTT
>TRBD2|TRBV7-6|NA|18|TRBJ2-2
CASSPGVAGGQNTGELFF
TGTGCCAGCAGCCCTGGGGTAGCGGGAGGCCAGAACACCGGGGAGCTGTTTTTT
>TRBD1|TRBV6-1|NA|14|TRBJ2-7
CASSSGTGWYEQYF
TGTGCCAGCAGTTCCGGGACAGGGTGGTACGAGCAGTACTTC
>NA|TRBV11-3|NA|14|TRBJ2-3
CASRSGADTDTQYF
TGTGCCAGCAGGTCGGGAGCAGACACAGATACGCAGTATTTT
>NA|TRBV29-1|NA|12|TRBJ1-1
CSVLTGHTEAFF
TGCAGCGTTCTCACAGGGCACACTGAAGCTTTCTTT
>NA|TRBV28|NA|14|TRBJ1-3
CASTSSGAGNTIYF
TGTGCCAGCACCTCATCAGGGGCTGGAAACACCATATATTTT
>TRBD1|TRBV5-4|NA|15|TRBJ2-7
CASSPTGVEVYEQYF
TGTGCCAGCAGCCCTACAGGGGTGGAAGTCTACGAGCAGTACTTC
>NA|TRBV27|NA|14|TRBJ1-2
CASSPDSVNYGYTF
TGTGCCAGCAGCCCCGACAGTGTCAACTATGGCTACACCTTC
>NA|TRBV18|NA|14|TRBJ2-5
CASSQRTNQETQYF
TGTGCCAGCTCACAGAGGACAAACCAAGAGACCCAGTACTTC
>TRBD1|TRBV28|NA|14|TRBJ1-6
CASIGTGGFSPLHF
TGTGCCAGCATCGGGACAGGGGGCTTCTCACCCCTCCACTTT
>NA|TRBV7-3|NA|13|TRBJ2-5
CASGRGVQETQYF
TGTGCTAGCGGCAGGGGAGTACAAGAGACCCAGTACTTC
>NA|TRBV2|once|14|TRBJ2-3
CASRRAGWVDTQYF
TGTGCCAGTAGACGGGCGGGATGGGTAGATACGCAGTATTTT
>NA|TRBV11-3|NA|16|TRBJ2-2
CASSSSGEWDTGELFF
TGTGCCAGCAGCTCATCGGGAGAATGGGACACCGGGGAGCTGTTTTTT
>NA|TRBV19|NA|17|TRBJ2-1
CASSIDLGTSVGNEQFF
TGTGCCAGTAGTATAGATCTTGGGACATCGGTAGGCAATGAGCAGTTCTTC
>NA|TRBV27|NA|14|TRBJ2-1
CASSLGGLYNEQFF
TGTGCCAGCAGTTTGGGCGGACTCTACAATGAGCAGTTCTTC
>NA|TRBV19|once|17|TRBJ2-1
CASSILRTGTREDEQFF
TGTGCCAGTAGTATCCTTCGAACCGGGACTCGCGAGGATGAGCAGTTCTTC
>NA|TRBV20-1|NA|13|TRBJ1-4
CSASEGANEKLFF
TGCAGTGCTAGTGAAGGGGCTAATGAAAAACTGTTTTTT
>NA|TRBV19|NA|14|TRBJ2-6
CASTFAAGANVLTF
TGTGCCAGTACCTTCGCGGCTGGGGCCAACGTCCTGACTTTC
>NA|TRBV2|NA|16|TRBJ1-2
CASSAVGSWDSYGYTF
TGTGCCAGCAGTGCAGTAGGGAGTTGGGACTCCTATGGCTACACCTTC
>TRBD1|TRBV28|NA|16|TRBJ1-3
CASSLGQGAAGNTIYF
TGTGCCAGCAGTTTAGGACAGGGGGCCGCTGGAAACACCATATATTTT
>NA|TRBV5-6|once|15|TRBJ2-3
CASSFLLSSTDTQYF
TGTGCCAGCAGCTTTCTCCTCTCTAGCACAGATACGCAGTATTTT
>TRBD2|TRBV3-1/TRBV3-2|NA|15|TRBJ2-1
CASSQGLAGGGEQFF
TGTGCCAGCAGTCAGGGACTAGCGGGAGGTGGTGAGCAGTTCTTC
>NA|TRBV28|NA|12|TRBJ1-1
CATRDWNTEAFF
TGTGCCACCAGGGACTGGAACACTGAAGCTTTCTTT
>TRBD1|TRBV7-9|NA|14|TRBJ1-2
CASSRDRVVYGYTF
TGTGCCAGCAGCCGGGACAGAGTCGTTTATGGCTACACCTTC
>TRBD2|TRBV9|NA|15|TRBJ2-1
CASSVASGPNNEQFF
TGTGCCAGCAGCGTTGCTAGCGGACCGAACAATGAGCAGTTCTTC
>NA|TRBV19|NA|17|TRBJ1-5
CASSIPAGLISSQPQHF
TGTGCCAGTAGTATTCCTGCAGGGTTGATTAGCAGTCAGCCCCAGCATTTT
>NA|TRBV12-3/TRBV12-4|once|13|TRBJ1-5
CASSLWGEKPQHF
TGTGCCAGCAGTTTGTGGGGGGAGAAGCCCCAGCATTTT
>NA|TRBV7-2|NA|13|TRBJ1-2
CASSPLGARGYTF
TGTGCCAGCAGCCCACTGGGGGCCAGAGGCTACACCTTC
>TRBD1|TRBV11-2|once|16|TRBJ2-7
CASSLAPLTGTYEQYF
TGTGCCAGCAGCTTAGCCCCTCTGACAGGGACCTACGAGCAGTACTTC
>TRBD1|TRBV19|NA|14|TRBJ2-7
CASSIGTGAYEQYF
TGTGCCAGTAGTATAGGGACAGGGGCCTACGAGCAGTACTTC
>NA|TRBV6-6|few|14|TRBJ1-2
CASSPGGLGYGYTF
TGTGCCAGCAGTCCCGGGGGGCTGGGCTATGGCTACACCTTC
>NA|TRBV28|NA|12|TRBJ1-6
CASQLGGSPLHF
TGTGCCAGCCAACTCGGAGGTTCACCCCTCCACTTT
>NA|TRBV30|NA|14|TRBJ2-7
CAWKLRDTPYEQYF
TGTGCCTGGAAACTCCGGGACACACCCTACGAGCAGTACTTC
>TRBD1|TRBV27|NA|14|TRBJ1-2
CASSFTQGVYGYTF
TGTGCCAGCAGTTTTACTCAGGGGGTATACGGCTACACCTTC
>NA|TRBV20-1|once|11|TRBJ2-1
CSARGGNEQFF
TGCAGTGCACGAGGTGGGAATGAGCAGTTCTTC
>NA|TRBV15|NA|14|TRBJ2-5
CATSTTQGSETQYF
TGTGCCACCAGCACCACGCAGGGTTCGGAGACCCAGTACTTC
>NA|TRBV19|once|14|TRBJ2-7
CASSAPGVSYEQYF
TGTGCCAGTAGTGCCCCCGGAGTCTCCTACGAGCAGTACTTC
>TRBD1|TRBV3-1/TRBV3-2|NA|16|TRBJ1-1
CASSQDRTGAETEAFF
TGTGCCAGCAGCCAGGATCGGACAGGGGCGGAAACTGAAGCTTTCTTT
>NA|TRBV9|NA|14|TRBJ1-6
CASSVGQNNSPLHF
TGTGCCAGCAGCGTAGGCCAGAATAATTCACCCCTCCACTTT
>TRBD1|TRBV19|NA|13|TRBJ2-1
CASSGQGDSEQFF
TGTGCCAGTAGCGGACAGGGGGACAGTGAGCAGTTCTTC
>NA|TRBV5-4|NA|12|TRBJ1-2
CASSHSGSGYTF
TGTGCCAGCAGCCATTCTGGGAGTGGCTACACCTTC
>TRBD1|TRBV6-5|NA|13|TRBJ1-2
CASSLQGPDGYTF
TGTGCCAGCAGTTTACAGGGGCCTGATGGCTACACCTTC
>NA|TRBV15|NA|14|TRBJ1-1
CATKGVRANTEAFF
TGTGCCACCAAGGGGGTCAGGGCGAACACTGAAGCTTTCTTT
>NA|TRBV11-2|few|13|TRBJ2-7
CASSFGGSYEQYF
TGTGCCAGCAGCTTTGGCGGCTCCTACGAGCAGTACTTC